The sequence of this TCR beta chain was determined in a study of blood T cell repertoires in COVID-19. Looking at the study overall: Some COVID-19 samples were acute and others convalescent; all came from the United States, Italy and Spain. From T cells, B-cell-depleted T cells, or PBMCs came the material, which was cDNA or gDNA.

V lost 7 bases and J lost 1, with 19 bases in between. The germline V gene has CDR1 SGHVS and CDR2 FQNEAQ. The CDR3 spans 16 residues. Authors' data handling: Nucleated cell number was recorded as an estimate derived from reference gene primer amplification. Only in-frame clones appear in the TCRdb table, and some are missing; sequencing was by immunoSEQ multiplex PCR. V and J calls and clone size are copied from that table; D and trimming were computed from the DNA. The data show 150,000 to 200,000 clones, 60% to 85% seen once. Sequenced material: peripheral blood. The receptor's source is a man aged 60 to 69 with acute or convalescent COVID-19. This chain connects TRBV7-8 to TRBJ1-1, with D possibly TRBD1 on 6 matching bases. The CDR3 region has the DNA TGTGCCAGCACCCCCAACGTCAGGGGCGCGAACACTGAAGCTTTCTTT. Translated, it gives CASTPNVRGANTEAFF.